These 9 T cell receptor beta chains were all obtained from the same sample, sequenced in a study of CD8 T cells in Susac syndrome. RNA totalling roughly 0.45 to 1 ug underwent reverse transcription with random hexamers. TCRdb re-derived calls from the immunoSEQ multiplex PCR reads in MiXCR, one entry per CDR3 protein. The sample lists about 69,000 distinct CDR3 sequences, 95% seen once, with about 0.25% in the top ten. The sample consisted of CD8+ T cells from PBMCs. These receptors all come from a human donor in good health.

The genes are TRBV7-9 and TRBJ1-2; D is undetermined. There are 15 residues in the CDR3. Trimming pared 5 bases from V and 3 bases from J, leaving 16 bases between. The germline V gene encodes CDR1 SEHNR and CDR2 FQNEAQ (reference sequence). CDR3 loop: CASSQAGSPYYGYTF. The CDR3 DNA sequence: TGTGCCAGCAGCCAGGCTGGAAGTCCCTACTATGGCTACACCTTC.

The V and J genes are TRBV7-2 and TRBJ1-1; perhaps TRBD1 as D (5 bases). Trimming pared 4 bases from V and 5 bases from J, leaving 17 bases between. Germline V lookup: CDR1 SGHTA, CDR2 FQGNSA. The CDR3 totals 15 residues. The CDR3 bases are TGTGCCAGCAGCTCCTACAGGACCGTCAATACTGAAGCTTTCTTT. Its protein product is CASSSYRTVNTEAFF.

The chain carries TRBV30 and TRBJ1-6; 8 nucleotides match TRBD1. The CDR3 covers 14 residues. J gave up 7 bases and V 3 bases, and 5 bases lay outside the gene matches. CDR1 is GTSNPN and CDR2 is SVGIG in the germline V gene (reference sequence). The CDR3 region is CAWRLTGGNSPLHF. The DNA of the CDR3 is TGTGCCTGGAGGCTAACAGGGGGGAATTCACCCCTCCACTTT.

The chain carries TRBV27 and TRBJ2-7; D might be TRBD1 (6 bases). Germline CDR1 reads MNHEY; CDR2 reads SMNVEV (reference sequence). V gave up 6 bases and J gave up 0 bases, with 12 bases separating them. The CDR3 consists of 14 residues. The CDR3 bases are TGTGCCAGCAGCGTAACAGGGAACTCCTACGAGCAGTACTTC. Its translation is CASSVTGNSYEQYF.

This chain links TRBV3-1 with TRBJ1-1; D gene unclear. CDR1 and CDR2 from the germline V gene are LGHDT and YNNKEL (reference sequence). This CDR3 is built from 13 residues. Trimming pared 1 base from V and 6 bases from J, leaving 9 bases between. In nucleotides, the CDR3 is TGTGCCAGCAGCCAAGTCCCCGGCCCTGAAGCTTTCTTT. This codes for CASSQVPGPEAFF.

This chain links TRBV29-1 with TRBJ1-3; D unresolved. This CDR3 region has 12 residues. Trimming cost V 5 bases and J 1 base, with 6 bases left between them. Per the germline V gene, CDR1 is SQVTM and CDR2 is ANQGSEA. The CDR3 DNA is TGCAGCGTTTTACAATCTGGAAACACCATATATTTT. Translated, it gives CSVLQSGNTIYF.

This sequence joins TRBV25-1 and TRBJ2-1; D ambiguous. V was cut by 4 bases and J by 0 bases, with 10 bases left in between. There are 15 residues in the CDR3. Per the germline V gene, CDR1 is MGHDK and CDR2 is SYGVNS. DNA of the CDR3: TGTGCCAGCAGTGTCGGCTTCGCCTCCTACAATGAGCAGTTCTTC. Its translation: CASSVGFASYNEQFF.

V is TRBV12-3 or TRBV12-4 and J is TRBJ2-2; D remains unclear. This CDR3 region has 12 residues. V dropped 6 bases and J dropped 7 bases, with 9 bases sitting between them. The CDR3 bases are TGTGCCAGCAGCCTTGGTGGCGGGGAGCTGTTTTTT. Translated, it gives CASSLGGGELFF.

The chain joins TRBV20-1 to TRBJ2-7; 7 bases agree with TRBD2. The CDR3 runs 14 residues. J lost 4 bases, V lost 0 bases, and 6 bases had no gene match. Germline CDR1 reads DFQATT; CDR2 reads SNEGSKA (reference sequence). CDR3 sequence: CSARDLERGYEQYV. The CDR3 DNA reads as TGCAGTGCTAGAGATCTGGAGCGGGGATACGAGCAGTACGTC.